Listed below are T cell receptor beta chains from one sample, sequenced in a study of radiation and T cells in renal cell carcinoma. Repertoires were generated with immunoSEQ multiplex PCR, while TCRdb's copy carries only in-frame clones and drops some. The table lists roughly 120,000 clones, approximately 80% of them singletons. Sequences were derived from blood, sampled from a patient whose treatment included radiotherapy and nephrectomy. The receptors derive from an older woman with renal cell carcinoma. The CDR3 runs from the conserved cysteine through the conserved F or W. Fields, in order: D gene, V gene, clone size, J gene, CDR3 protein, CDR3 DNA. A D gene is named only where the DNA matches it firmly. Clone size is given for some rows only: seen once, a few or many times, or a class if the clone is expanded.

NA,TRBV28,NA,TRBJ1-2,CASSHGRVSSYGYTF,TGTGCCAGCAGTCACGGGCGGGTTTCCTCCTATGGCTACACCTTC
NA,TRBV7-5,NA,TRBJ2-3,CARSPGQATSTDTQYF,TGTGCCAGAAGCCCCGGACAGGCGACTAGCACAGATACGCAGTATTTT
NA,TRBV13,NA,TRBJ1-1,CASKGTPYTEAFF,TGTGCCAGCAAGGGAACACCGTACACTGAAGCTTTCTTT
NA,TRBV7-3,NA,TRBJ2-2,CASSAQKAGELFF,TGTGCCAGCAGCGCACAGAAAGCCGGGGAGCTGTTTTTT
NA,TRBV6-1,NA,TRBJ1-3,CASSEWRTSSGNTIYF,TGTGCCAGCAGTGAGTGGCGGACCAGCTCTGGAAACACCATATATTTT
TRBD1,TRBV5-1,once,TRBJ2-3,CASSEGDRDYGDTQYF,TGCGCCAGCAGCGAAGGGGACAGGGACTACGGGGATACGCAGTATTTT
TRBD1,TRBV5-1,NA,TRBJ1-2,CASSSGQGNYGYTF,TGCGCCAGCAGCTCAGGACAGGGGAACTATGGCTACACCTTC
TRBD1,TRBV4-3,NA,TRBJ1-4,CASSLRQGNEKLFF,TGCGCCAGCAGCCTGAGACAGGGTAATGAAAAACTGTTTTTT
TRBD1,TRBV9,NA,TRBJ1-2,CASSVTGVDYTF,TGTGCCAGCAGCGTCACAGGGGTGGACTACACCTTC
TRBD2,TRBV4-1,once,TRBJ2-1,CASSVGTSASREQFF,TGCGCCAGCAGCGTCGGGACTAGCGCCTCACGGGAGCAGTTCTTC
TRBD2,TRBV4-1,NA,TRBJ2-3,CASSQTDLAGITDTQYF,TGCGCCAGCAGCCAAACTGACCTAGCGGGAATCACAGATACGCAGTATTTT
TRBD1,TRBV27,few,TRBJ2-7,CASSLSWGQGPFYEQYF,TGTGCCAGCAGTTTATCATGGGGACAGGGGCCTTTCTACGAGCAGTACTTC
NA,TRBV5-1,NA,TRBJ1-5,CASSYTGRNQPQHF,TGCGCCAGCAGCTACACTGGACGCAATCAGCCCCAGCATTTT
TRBD1,TRBV5-8,NA,TRBJ2-2,CASSLWTGNTGELFF,TGTGCCAGCAGCTTGTGGACAGGGAACACCGGGGAGCTGTTTTTT
NA,TRBV27,few,TRBJ2-1,CASISGIGGSYNEQFF,TGTGCCAGCATATCGGGGATTGGGGGATCCTACAATGAGCAGTTCTTC
NA,TRBV18,NA,TRBJ1-4,CASSATENEKLFF,TGTGCCAGCTCAGCGACGGAGAATGAAAAACTGTTTTTT
TRBD1,TRBV7-9,NA,TRBJ1-6,CASSISGTETLRASPLHF,TGTGCCAGCAGCATATCCGGGACAGAAACCCTACGGGCTTCACCCCTCCACTTT
NA,TRBV2,NA,TRBJ1-4,CASSEGRSGEKLFF,TGTGCCAGCAGCGAGGGACGGTCTGGTGAAAAACTGTTTTTT
TRBD1,TRBV19,NA,TRBJ1-2,CASSPSGTGTGDYGYTF,TGTGCCAGTAGTCCCTCCGGGACAGGGACGGGTGACTATGGCTACACCTTC
NA,TRBV9,NA,TRBJ2-2,CASSVVNWAGLTGELFF,TGTGCCAGCAGCGTAGTTAATTGGGCGGGGCTCACCGGGGAGCTGTTTTTT
NA,TRBV7-2,NA,TRBJ2-3,CASSEDRGTDTQYF,TGTGCCAGCAGCGAAGATCGGGGCACAGATACGCAGTATTTT
NA,TRBV18,NA,TRBJ2-7,CASSLTEGWGQYF,TGTGCCAGCTCACTTACTGAGGGTTGGGGGCAGTACTTC
NA,TRBV5-4,NA,TRBJ1-3,CASSLHRTDSGNTIYF,TGTGCCAGCAGCTTGCACAGAACCGACTCTGGAAACACCATATATTTT